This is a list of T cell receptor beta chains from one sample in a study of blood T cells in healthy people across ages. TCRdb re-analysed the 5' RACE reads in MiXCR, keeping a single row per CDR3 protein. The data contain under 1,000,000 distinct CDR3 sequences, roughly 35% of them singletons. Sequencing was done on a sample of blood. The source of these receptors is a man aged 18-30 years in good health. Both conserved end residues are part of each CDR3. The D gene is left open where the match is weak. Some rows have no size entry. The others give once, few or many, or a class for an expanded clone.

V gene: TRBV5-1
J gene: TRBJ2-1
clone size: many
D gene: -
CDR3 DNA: TGCGCCAGCAGCTTGAAGGGGGGTGAGCAGTTCTTC
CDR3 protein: CASSLKGGEQFF

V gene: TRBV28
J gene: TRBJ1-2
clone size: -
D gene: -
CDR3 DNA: TGTGCCAGCACCGGGGGGGTCTATGGCTACACCTTC
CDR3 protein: CASTGGVYGYTF

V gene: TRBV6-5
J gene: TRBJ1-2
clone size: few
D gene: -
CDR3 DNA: TGTGCCAGCAGTTACTCGGGCATCCGGGATGGCTACACCTTC
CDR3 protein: CASSYSGIRDGYTF

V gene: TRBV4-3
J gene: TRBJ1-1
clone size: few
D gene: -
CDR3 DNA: TGCGCCAGCAGCCAAAACACCCGAGCGAACACTGAAGCTTTCTTT
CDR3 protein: CASSQNTRANTEAFF

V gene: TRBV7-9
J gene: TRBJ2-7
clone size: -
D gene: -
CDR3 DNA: TGTGCCAGCAGCCCCCACTGGCAGGCCTACGAGCAGTACTTC
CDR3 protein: CASSPHWQAYEQYF

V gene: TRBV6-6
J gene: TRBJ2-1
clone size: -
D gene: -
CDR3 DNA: TGTGCCAGCAGATTCGGACGTCAGGGGTTCAATGAGCAGTTCTTC
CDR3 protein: CASRFGRQGFNEQFF

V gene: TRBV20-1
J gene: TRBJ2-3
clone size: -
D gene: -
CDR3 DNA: TGCAGTGCCGGGGTCAGCTCCTTCACAGATACGCAGTATTTT
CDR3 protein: CSAGVSSFTDTQYF

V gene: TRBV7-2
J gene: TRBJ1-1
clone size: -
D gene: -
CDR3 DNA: TGTGCCAGCAGCTCGGGGGTCGGAGGCGAAGCTTTCTTT
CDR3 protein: CASSSGVGGEAFF

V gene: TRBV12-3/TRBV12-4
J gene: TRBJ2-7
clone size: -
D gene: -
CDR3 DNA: TGTGCCGGCACCACAGGATTCGACGAGCAGTACTTC
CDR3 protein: CAGTTGFDEQYF

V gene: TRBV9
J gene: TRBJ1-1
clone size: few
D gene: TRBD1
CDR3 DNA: TGTGCCAGCAGCGGCGGGGACAGGGGGAACACTGAAGCTTTCTTT
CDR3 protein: CASSGGDRGNTEAFF

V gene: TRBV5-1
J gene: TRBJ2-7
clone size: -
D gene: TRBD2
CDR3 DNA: TGCGCCAGCAGCTGGGGACTAGCGGGGGTCACCTACGAGCAGTACTTC
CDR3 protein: CASSWGLAGVTYEQYF

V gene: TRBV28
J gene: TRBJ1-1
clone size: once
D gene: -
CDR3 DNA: TGTGCCAGCAGTCCGTCCATGAAGGCTGAAGCTTTCTTT
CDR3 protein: CASSPSMKAEAFF

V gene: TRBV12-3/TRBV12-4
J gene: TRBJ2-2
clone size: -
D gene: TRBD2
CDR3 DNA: TGTGCCAGCAGTCCCGGGACTAGGAGAGAAAACACCGGGGAGCTGTTTTTT
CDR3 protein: CASSPGTRRENTGELFF

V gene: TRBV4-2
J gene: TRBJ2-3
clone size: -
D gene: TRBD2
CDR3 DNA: TGTGCCAGCAGCCAAGTCTCGACTAGCGGGGGGAGGGATACGCAGTATTTT
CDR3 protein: CASSQVSTSGGRDTQYF

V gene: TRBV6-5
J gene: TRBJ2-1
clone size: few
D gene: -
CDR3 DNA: TGTGCCAGCAGTTACAGTGGGGGGCGCAATGAGCAGTTCTTC
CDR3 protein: CASSYSGGRNEQFF

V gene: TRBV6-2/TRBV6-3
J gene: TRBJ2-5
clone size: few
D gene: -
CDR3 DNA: TGTGCCAGCAGTTCCAAGAAGGGGGGAGAGACCCAGTACTTC
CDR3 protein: CASSSKKGGETQYF

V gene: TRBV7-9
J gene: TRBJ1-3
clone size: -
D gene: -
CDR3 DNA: TGTGCCAGCACCCCTCCGGCCGCGGGAAACACCATATATTTT
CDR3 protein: CASTPPAAGNTIYF

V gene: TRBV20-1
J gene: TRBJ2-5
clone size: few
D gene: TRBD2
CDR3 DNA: TGCAGTGCTAGACAACTAGCGGGCCTGGAGACCCAGTACTTC
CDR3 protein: CSARQLAGLETQYF

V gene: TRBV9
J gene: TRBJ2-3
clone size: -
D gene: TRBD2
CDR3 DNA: TGTGCCAGCAGCGCCACCGGGACTAGGGGGGATACGCAGTATTTT
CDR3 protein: CASSATGTRGDTQYF

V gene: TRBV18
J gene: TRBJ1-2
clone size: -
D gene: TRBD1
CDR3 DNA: TGTGCCAGCTCACCTAAGACAGGGGTATATGGCTACACCTTC
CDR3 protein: CASSPKTGVYGYTF

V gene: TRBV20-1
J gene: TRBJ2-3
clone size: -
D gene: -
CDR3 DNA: TGCAGTGCCAAGGACGGGACTCCTACGCAGTATTTT
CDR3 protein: CSAKDGTPTQYF

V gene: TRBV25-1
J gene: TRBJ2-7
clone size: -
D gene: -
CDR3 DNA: TGTGCCAGCAGTGAACAGGCCTACAATGAGCAGTACTTC
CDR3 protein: CASSEQAYNEQYF

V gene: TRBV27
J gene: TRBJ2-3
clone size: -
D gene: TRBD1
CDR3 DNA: TGTGCCAGCATTAAAATTGGGACAGGAGATACGCAGTATTTT
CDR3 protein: CASIKIGTGDTQYF

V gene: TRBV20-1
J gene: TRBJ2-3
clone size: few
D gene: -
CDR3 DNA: TGCAGTGCTAGCCCGGGACTTGGCACAGATACGCAGTATTTT
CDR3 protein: CSASPGLGTDTQYF

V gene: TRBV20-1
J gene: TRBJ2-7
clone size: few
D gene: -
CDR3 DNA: TGCAGTGCTAGAGGGACAAGAAATTACGAGCAGTACTTC
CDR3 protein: CSARGTRNYEQYF